This T cell receptor beta chain originates from a study of cytomegalovirus exposure and HLA in healthy donors. In the PCR, 60 Vbeta and 13 Jbeta primers were used. This table comes from immunoSEQ multiplex PCR, and its TCRdb copy is limited to in-frame clones, with some not included. The table includes 50,000 to 55,000 clones, roughly 53% detected once. This CDR3 region has 11 residues. The germline CDR1 and CDR2 sequences are SQVTM and ANQGSEA. The germline V and J ends were trimmed by 7 bases and 0 bases, with 4 bases remaining between them. Study outcomes and limitations: Reported results showed that the classifier diagnosed cytomegalovirus status with high specificity and sensitivity. In a later analysis, at a false discovery rate of 0.05, 17,000 or so TCR beta sequences were associated with HLA alleles. Rates of TCR association differed by HLA locus in a later analysis, with DRB1 highest and HLA-C lowest.

With regard to this clone: Its antigen remains unknown.

Likely unrecorded immune exposures existed in these nominally healthy donors. This receptor was identified in a human donor in good health. Sequencing was performed on PBMCs. V is TRBV29-1 and J is TRBJ2-1, with D uncertain. CDR3 sequence (DNA): TGCAGCGGAGCCTCCTACAATGAGCAGTTCTTC. Protein sequence: CSGASYNEQFF.